This TCR beta chain was recorded in a study of CXCR3-negative and CXCR3-positive naive CD8 T cells. Overall study results and limits: Post-cryopreservation CXCR3 expression was partly diminished, and the bulk of assays employed fresh PBMCs. The study found that naive CXCR3-negative and CXCR3-positive cells shared TRBV-TRBJ usage, while memory cells differed. High diversity, comparable across both naive subsets, contrasted with much lower diversity in memory CD8+ cells.

Libraries of TRB cDNA were made by 5' RACE and carried UMIs. Reprocessing the 5' RACE reads, TCRdb reports a single entry for every CDR3 protein and omits DNA. Its table lists 38,000 or so distinct CDR3 sequences. Germline CDR1 reads SQVTM; CDR2 reads ANQGSEA. This CDR3 has 13 amino acids. To note about this clonotype: Its antigen is not identified.

The specimen was naive CXCR3- CD8+ T cells from blood. Subset meaning: CD45RO-CCR7+CD27+CD95- naive CD8+ T cells lacking CXCR3 (TNR3-). The TCR comes from a human donor in good health. Some clones in this sample may be carry-over from other donors' samples. V usage is TRBV29-1 and J usage is TRBJ2-7; without DNA, the TCRdb call of TRBD1 cannot be checked. CDR3 sequence reads: CSVAGQGAYEQYF.